Included here is one T cell receptor beta chain sequence, with context. The assay was immunoSEQ multiplex PCR, and TCRdb's table has in-frame clones only and misses some. Of approximately 190,000 clones in the sample, around four fifths were seen once. This CDR3 region has 16 residues. Germline V gene lookup returns CDR1 SGHRS and CDR2 YFSETQ. J lost 5 bases, V lost 4 bases, and 8 bases had no gene match. This record comes from a study of blood T cell repertoires in COVID-19. The source material was peripheral blood. The V and J genes are TRBV5-1 and TRBJ2-2; 10 bases align to TRBD1. The clonotype comes from a woman between 70 and 85 years old with active or convalescent COVID-19. The CDR3 region has the DNA TGCGCCAGCAGCCCAAGACAGGGGGCGGGTACCGGGGAGCTGTTTTTT. Encoded protein: CASSPRQGAGTGELFF.